Each of the 21 T cell receptor beta chains below was sequenced from the same sample in a study of cytomegalovirus exposure and HLA in healthy donors. PCR used 60 Vbeta primers and 13 Jbeta primers. This table comes from immunoSEQ multiplex PCR, and its TCRdb copy is limited to in-frame clones, with some not included. Among approximately 75,000 clones listed, about three quarters were seen once. Sequencing was performed on PBMCs. Receptors originate from a male donor in good health and CMV-seronegative.

This clone was counted a single time. The genes are TRBV30 and TRBJ2-7, with 9 bases identical to TRBD2. Germline V CDR1 and CDR2: GTSNPN, SVGIG (reference sequence). The length of the CDR3 is 15 residues. Germline trimming cut 1 base from V and 2 bases from J; bases unmatched to any gene: 6. CDR3 region: CAWSANSGSPYEQYF. The CDR3 DNA is TGTGCCTGGAGTGCAAATAGCGGGAGCCCCTACGAGCAGTACTTC.

J is TRBJ1-3 and V is TRBV10-2; TRBD1 aligns across 11 bases. The CDR3 has 15 residues. V shed 11 bases and J 3 bases; nucleotides not matched to a gene: 9. Germline-derived CDR1 and CDR2 are WSHSY and SAAADI. CDR3 amino acids: CASGTGGSSGNTIYF. DNA of the CDR3: TGCGCCTCAGGGACAGGGGGATCAAGTGGAAACACCATATATTTT.

Comments on this clone: Additional DNA sequences in this sample encode the identical CDR3. The chain recombines TRBV27 with TRBJ1-2; the D is unclear. The CDR3 contains 14 residues. Germline CDR1 reads MNHEY; CDR2 reads SMNVEV (reference sequence). Trimming took off 4 bases at V and 1 base at J, with 10 bases between the two ends. The CDR3 protein is CASSSSHVNYGYTF. CDR3 coding DNA: TGTGCCAGCAGTTCCAGTCATGTTAACTATGGCTACACCTTC.

V and J are TRBV19 and TRBJ2-7; 9 bases align to TRBD1. Germline assignment: CDR1 LNHDA and CDR2 SQIVND (reference sequence). CDR3 length equals 15 residues. The ends lost 3 bases at V and 3 bases at J; junction bases unmatched: 6. The CDR3, as DNA: TGTGCCAGTAGTATTTTCCCGGGACAGGGCTACGAGCAGTACTTC. Translation: CASSIFPGQGYEQYF.

About this clone itself: At one end the junction does not follow the germline gene, possibly because of a read error. This rearrangement joins TRBV7-9 to TRBJ1-5, with unresolved D. There are 14 residues in the CDR3. Germline CDR1 and CDR2: SEHNR and FQNEAQ (reference sequence). This CDR3 reads CASSFEGSDQPQHF. DNA of the CDR3: TGTGCCAGCAGCTTCGAGGGTAGCGATCAGCCCCAGCATTTT.

Regarding this clone: Its ends do not fully match the called genes, so a read error is possible. The V and J genes are TRBV28 and TRBJ1-2; 9 nucleotides agree with TRBD1. CDR3 length: 13 amino acids. Germline V gives CDR1 MDHEN, CDR2 SYDVKM. CDR3 coding DNA: TGTGCCAGCAGTTTATCCTCCGGGACAGGGCACATCTTC. It is translated as CASSLSSGTGHIF.

The gene calls are TRBV19 and TRBJ2-3, with TRBD2 identical over 10 bases. Per the germline V gene, CDR1 is LNHDA and CDR2 is SQIVND (reference sequence). The CDR3 has 17 amino acids. Losses at the gene ends were 3 bases for V and 2 bases for J; bases not matched to a gene: 8. Written as DNA, the CDR3 is TGTGCCAGTAGTATCTTAGCGGGGGGCGGGATCACAGATACGCAGTATTTT. It encodes CASSILAGGGITDTQYF.

The V and J genes are TRBV6-5 and TRBJ1-5, with TRBD1 identical over 7 bases. J lost 2 bases, V lost 5 bases, and 6 bases had no gene match. CDR1 is MNHEY, CDR2 SVGAGI, per germline. This CDR3 contains 15 residues. The CDR3 nucleotides are TGTGCCAGCAGTACCGCAGGGGGTGGCAATCAGCCCCAGCATTTT. This sequence encodes CASSTAGGGNQPQHF.

The chain carries TRBV27 and TRBJ1-1, with unresolved D. Trimming stripped 8 bases from V and 0 bases from J, with 16 bases between. This CDR3 contains 15 residues. Per germline, CDR1 MNHEY and CDR2 SMNVEV (reference sequence). For the CDR3, the DNA is TGTGCCAGCGGTGACCTAATGGGCCTGAACACTGAAGCTTTCTTT. Translation gives CASGDLMGLNTEAFF.

This chain joins TRBV5-4 and TRBJ2-5; TRBD1 matches at 7 bases. This CDR3 comprises 15 residues. The germline V gene encodes CDR1 SGHNT and CDR2 YYREEE (reference sequence). With V trimmed by 4 bases and J by 5 bases, 11 bases remained unmatched. DNA of the CDR3: TGTGCCAGCAGCGACGGAGCTCAGGGGGAGGAGACCCAGTACTTC. It specifies CASSDGAQGEETQYF.

A note on this clone: An end of the junction differs from the germline gene, which may be a read error. The J gene is TRBJ2-2, the V gene TRBV7-7; the D gene is possibly TRBD2 (5 bases). This CDR3 spans 13 amino acids. CDR1 is SSHAT, CDR2 FNYEAQ, per germline (reference sequence). As DNA, the CDR3 is TGTGCTAGCAGCGCGGGGAACACCGGGGAGCTGTTTTTT. Translated: CASSAGNTGELFF.

The chain has TRBV19 and TRBJ1-1; 7 bases match TRBD1. Per germline, CDR1 LNHDA and CDR2 SQIVND (reference sequence). V gave up 7 bases and J gave up 1 base; unmatched junction bases: 6. The CDR3 has 14 residues. CDR3 loop: CASTPGGPNTEAFF. In nucleotides, the CDR3 is TGTGCCAGTACCCCAGGGGGGCCGAACACTGAAGCTTTCTTT.

This clone was seen only a few times. The chain uses TRBV14 and TRBJ1-1, with a weak D call TRBD1 (5 bases). The CDR3 has 16 amino acids. Germline values: CDR1 SGHDN, CDR2 FVKESK. Trimming left V 3 bases short and J 2 bases short, with 16 bases between. The CDR3, as DNA: TGTGCCAGCAGCCACAGGGCTGGAACGGGTAACACTGAAGCTTTCTTT. It codes for CASSHRAGTGNTEAFF.

The chain links TRBV9 to TRBJ2-2; TRBD1 aligns across 8 bases. Germline lookup yields CDR1 SGDLS and CDR2 YYNGEE. Trimming took 4 bases from V and 3 from J; bases not matched to a gene: 14. CDR3 length: 18 residues. The CDR3 spells CASSHRINRGLDTGELFF. The CDR3 DNA sequence: TGTGCCAGCAGCCATAGAATAAACAGGGGGTTGGACACCGGGGAGCTGTTTTTT.

The V call is TRBV27, the J call TRBJ2-2; the D gene is possibly TRBD2 (5 bases). The germline CDR1 and CDR2 sequences are MNHEY and SMNVEV (reference sequence). Trimming cost V 5 bases and J 4 bases, with 14 bases left between them. This CDR3 contains 15 residues. The CDR3 nucleotides are TGTGCCAGCAGTCCTCGGCAGGCGGGCACCGGGGAGCTGTTTTTT. Protein: CASSPRQAGTGELFF.

CDR3 residues: CASTYGGAEAKNIQYF. CDR3 sequence (DNA): TGTGCCAGCACCTACGGGGGGGCGGAAGCCAAAAACATTCAGTACTTC. V is TRBV2 and J is TRBJ2-4; 8 nucleotides align to TRBD2. Trimming took 7 bases from V and 0 from J; bases not matched to a gene: 8. This CDR3 is 16 amino acids long. CDR1 and CDR2 from the germline V gene are SNHLY and FYNNEI.

The rearrangement joins TRBV7-6 to TRBJ2-1, with TRBD2 as a possible D gene (6 bases). V lost 3 bases and J 0 bases, leaving 9 bases between the germline ends. CDR1 and CDR2 from the germline V gene are SGHVS and FNYEAQ. This CDR3 has 15 residues. CDR3: CASSFGGNSYNEQFF. CDR3 nucleotide sequence: TGTGCCAGCAGCTTCGGGGGAAACTCCTACAATGAGCAGTTCTTC.

The gene calls are TRBV4-2 and TRBJ2-3; 8 positions match TRBD2. The CDR3 has 13 amino acids. Germline V gene lookup returns CDR1 LGHNA and CDR2 YNFKEQ. Trimming took 2 bases from V and 10 from J; bases not matched to a gene: 5. CDR3 in DNA: TGTGCCAGCAGCCAAAGGGTACTAGCGGCGCAGTATTTT. Amino acids: CASSQRVLAAQYF.

The rearrangement uses TRBV28 and TRBJ1-6; D call uncertain. Trimming removed 5 bases from V and 10 bases from J, with 21 bases in between. There are 16 residues in the CDR3. Germline V gene lookup returns CDR1 MDHEN and CDR2 SYDVKM. CDR3 nucleotide sequence: TGTGCCAGCAGTCCCGACCATTTGGGCAGGAAATCACCCCTCCACTTT. Translating gives CASSPDHLGRKSPLHF.

The V call is TRBV5-1, the J call TRBJ1-3; 7 bases map to TRBD1. CDR1 is SGHRS, CDR2 YFSETQ, per germline. V lost 4 bases, J lost 3 bases, and 7 bases stayed unmatched. The CDR3 totals 15 residues. CDR3 protein: CASSQGVEGGNTIYF. The DNA for the CDR3 is TGCGCCAGCAGCCAGGGGGTGGAAGGTGGAAACACCATATATTTT. Variable domain in full (rest from reference TRBV5-1 and TRBJ1-3): KAGVTQTPRYLIKTRGQQVTLSCSPISGHRSVSWYQQTPGQGLQFLFEYFSETQRNKGNFPGRFSGRQFSNSRSEMNVSTLELGDSALYLCASSQGVEGGNTIYFGEGSWLTVV.

CDR3 coding DNA: TGTGCCAGCAGCCCCGGGACAGGGAACAATCAGCCCCAGCATTTT. Translated: CASSPGTGNNQPQHF. This chain uses TRBV21-1 with TRBJ1-5; the listed D gene, TRBD1, was not tested against the DNA. TRBV21-1 is shown as a pseudogene. This CDR3 contains 15 residues.